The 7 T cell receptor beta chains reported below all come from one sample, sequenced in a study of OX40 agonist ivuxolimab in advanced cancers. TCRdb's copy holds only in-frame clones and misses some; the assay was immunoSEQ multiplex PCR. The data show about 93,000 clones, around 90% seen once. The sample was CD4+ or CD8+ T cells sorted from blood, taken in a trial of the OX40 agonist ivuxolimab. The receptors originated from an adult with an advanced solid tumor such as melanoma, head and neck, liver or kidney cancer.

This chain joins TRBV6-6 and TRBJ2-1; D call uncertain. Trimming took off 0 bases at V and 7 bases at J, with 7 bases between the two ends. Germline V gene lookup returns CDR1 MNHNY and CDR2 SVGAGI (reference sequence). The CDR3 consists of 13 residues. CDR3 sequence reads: CASSYSLLNEQFF. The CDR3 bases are TGTGCCAGCAGTTACTCGTTGTTGAATGAGCAGTTCTTC.

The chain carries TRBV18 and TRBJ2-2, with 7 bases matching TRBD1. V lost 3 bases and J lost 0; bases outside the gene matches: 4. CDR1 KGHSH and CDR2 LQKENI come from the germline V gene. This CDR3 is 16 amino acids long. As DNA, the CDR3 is TGTGCCAGCTCACCTTTTGGGACAGCGAACACCGGGGAGCTGTTTTTT. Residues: CASSPFGTANTGELFF.

The CDR3 DNA sequence: TGTGCCAGCAGTTTCACGACAGGTTCACCCCTCCACTTT. Residues: CASSFTTGSPLHF. The chain carries TRBV6-5 and TRBJ1-6; TRBD1 might be the D (6 bases). Germline V gene sequence: CDR1 MNHEY, CDR2 SVGAGI. This CDR3 region has 13 residues. The V and J ends lost 4 bases and 9 bases respectively, with 10 bases between them.

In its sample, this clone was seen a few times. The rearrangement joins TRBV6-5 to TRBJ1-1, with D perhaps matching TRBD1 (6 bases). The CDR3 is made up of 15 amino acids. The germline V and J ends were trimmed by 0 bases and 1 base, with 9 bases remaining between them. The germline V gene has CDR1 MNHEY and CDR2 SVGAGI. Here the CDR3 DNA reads TGTGCCAGCAGTTACTCGGGGGCCTCGAACACTGAAGCTTTCTTT. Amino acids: CASSYSGASNTEAFF.

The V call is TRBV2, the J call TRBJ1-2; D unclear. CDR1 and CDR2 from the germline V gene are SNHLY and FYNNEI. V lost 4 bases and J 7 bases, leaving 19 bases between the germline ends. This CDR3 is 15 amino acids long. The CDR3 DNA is TGTGCCAGCAGTGGAAGTTATCCTGGGCGAGGTGGCTACACCTTC. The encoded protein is CASSGSYPGRGGYTF.

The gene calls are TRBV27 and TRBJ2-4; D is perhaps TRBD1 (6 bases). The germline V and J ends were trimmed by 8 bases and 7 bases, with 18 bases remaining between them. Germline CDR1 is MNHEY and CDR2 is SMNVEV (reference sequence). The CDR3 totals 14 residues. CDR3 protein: CASGSTGYMNIQYF. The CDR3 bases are TGTGCCAGCGGATCAACAGGGTACATGAACATTCAGTACTTC.

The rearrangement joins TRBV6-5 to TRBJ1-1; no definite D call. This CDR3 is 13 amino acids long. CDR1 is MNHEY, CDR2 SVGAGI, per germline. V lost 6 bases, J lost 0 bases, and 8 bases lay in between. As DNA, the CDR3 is TGTGCCAGCAGGGACGGTATGAACACTGAAGCTTTCTTT. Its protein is CASRDGMNTEAFF.